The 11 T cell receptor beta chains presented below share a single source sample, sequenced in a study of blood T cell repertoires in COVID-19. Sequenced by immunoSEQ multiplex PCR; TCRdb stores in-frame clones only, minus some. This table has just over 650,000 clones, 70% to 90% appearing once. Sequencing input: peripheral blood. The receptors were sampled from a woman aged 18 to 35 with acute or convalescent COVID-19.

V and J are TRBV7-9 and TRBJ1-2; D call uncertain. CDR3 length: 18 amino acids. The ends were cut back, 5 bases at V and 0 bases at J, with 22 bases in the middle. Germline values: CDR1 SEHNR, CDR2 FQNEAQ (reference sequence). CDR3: CASSPRLGLGAANYGYTF. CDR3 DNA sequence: TGTGCCAGCAGCCCCAGACTTGGACTTGGAGCTGCTAACTATGGCTACACCTTC. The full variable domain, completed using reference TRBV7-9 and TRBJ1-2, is DTGVSQNPRHKITKRGQNVTFRCDPISEHNRLYWYRQTLGQGPEFLTYFQNEAQLEKSRLLSDRFSAERPKGSFSTLEIQRTEQGDSAMYLCASSPRLGLGAANYGYTFGSGTRLTVV.

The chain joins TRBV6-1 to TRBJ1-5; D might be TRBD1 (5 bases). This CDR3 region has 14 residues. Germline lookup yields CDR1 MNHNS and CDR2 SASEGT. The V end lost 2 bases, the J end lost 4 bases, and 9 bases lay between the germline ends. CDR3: CASSERQGNQPQHF. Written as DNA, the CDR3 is TGTGCCAGCAGTGAACGGCAGGGAAATCAGCCCCAGCATTTT.

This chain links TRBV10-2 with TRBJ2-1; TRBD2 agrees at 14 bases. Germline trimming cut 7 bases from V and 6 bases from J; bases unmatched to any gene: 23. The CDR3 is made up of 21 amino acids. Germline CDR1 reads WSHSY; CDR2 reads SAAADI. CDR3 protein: CASIRTSGGSRKHPESNEQFF. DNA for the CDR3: TGCGCCAGCATTAGGACTAGCGGGGGGTCCCGAAAACATCCCGAAAGCAATGAGCAGTTCTTC.

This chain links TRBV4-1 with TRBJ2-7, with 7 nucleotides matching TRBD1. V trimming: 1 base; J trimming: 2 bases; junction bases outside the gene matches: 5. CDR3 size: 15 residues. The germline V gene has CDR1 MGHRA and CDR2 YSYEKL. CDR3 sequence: CASSQVHGTAYEQYF. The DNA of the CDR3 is TGCGCCAGCAGCCAAGTACACGGGACAGCCTACGAGCAGTACTTC.

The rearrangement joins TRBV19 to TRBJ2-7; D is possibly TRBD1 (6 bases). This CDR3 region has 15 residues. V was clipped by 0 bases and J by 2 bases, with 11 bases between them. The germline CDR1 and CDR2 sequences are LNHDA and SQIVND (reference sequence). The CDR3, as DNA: TGTGCCAGTAGTATAGAGGACAGATTTACCTACGAGCAGTACTTC. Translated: CASSIEDRFTYEQYF.

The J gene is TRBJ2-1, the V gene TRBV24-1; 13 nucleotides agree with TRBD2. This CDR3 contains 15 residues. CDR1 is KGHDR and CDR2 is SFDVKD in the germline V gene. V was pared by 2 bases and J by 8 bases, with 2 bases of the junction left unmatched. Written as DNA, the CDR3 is TGTGCCACCAGTGATTGGACTAGCGGGGGCGATGAGCAGTTCTTC. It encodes CATSDWTSGGDEQFF.

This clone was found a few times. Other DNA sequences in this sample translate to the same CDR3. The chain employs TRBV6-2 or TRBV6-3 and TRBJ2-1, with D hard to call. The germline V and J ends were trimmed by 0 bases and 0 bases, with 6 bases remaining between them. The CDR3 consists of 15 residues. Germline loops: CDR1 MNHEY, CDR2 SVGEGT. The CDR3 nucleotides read TGTGCCAGCAGTTACTCTTCCGGCTCCTACAATGAGCAGTTCTTC. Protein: CASSYSSGSYNEQFF.

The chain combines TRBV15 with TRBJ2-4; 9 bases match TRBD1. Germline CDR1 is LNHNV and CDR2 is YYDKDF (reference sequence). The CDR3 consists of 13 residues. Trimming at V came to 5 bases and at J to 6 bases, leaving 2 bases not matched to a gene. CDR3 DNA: TGTGCCACCAGCGGGACAGGGTTAAACATTCAGTACTTC. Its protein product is CATSGTGLNIQYF.

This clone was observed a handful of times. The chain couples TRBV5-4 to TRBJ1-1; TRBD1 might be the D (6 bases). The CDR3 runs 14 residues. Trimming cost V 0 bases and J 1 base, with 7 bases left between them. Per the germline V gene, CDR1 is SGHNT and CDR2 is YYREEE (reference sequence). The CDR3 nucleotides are TGTGCCAGCAGCTTGGAACAGGGGAACACTGAAGCTTTCTTT. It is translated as CASSLEQGNTEAFF.

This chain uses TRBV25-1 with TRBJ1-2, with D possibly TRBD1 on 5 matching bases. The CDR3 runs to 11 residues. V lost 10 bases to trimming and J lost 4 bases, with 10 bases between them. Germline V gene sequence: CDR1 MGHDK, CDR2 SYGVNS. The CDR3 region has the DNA TGTGCCACCTCCGGGGGCTATGGCTACACCTTC. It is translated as CATSGGYGYTF.

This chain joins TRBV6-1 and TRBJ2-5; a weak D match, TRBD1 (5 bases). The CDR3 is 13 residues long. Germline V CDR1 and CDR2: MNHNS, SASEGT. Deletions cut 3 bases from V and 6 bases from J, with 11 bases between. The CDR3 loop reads CASSDRVRQTQYF. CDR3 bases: TGTGCCAGCAGTGACAGGGTCCGGCAGACCCAGTACTTC.